The 7 T cell receptor beta chains presented below share a single source sample, sequenced in a study of CD8 T cells in ankylosing spondylitis. No antigen is known for these receptors. TCRdb used MiXCR to reprocess the 5' RACE reads, holding one entry per CDR3 protein. The table includes fewer than 550,000 distinct CDR3 sequences, approximately 5% detected once. Findings and caveats of the study: Seemingly characteristic of ankylosing spondylitis blood was a TCR beta motif consisting of about 8 highly homologous variants.

Material for sequencing was blood, either unsorted or a sorted T cell fraction (not recorded which). Source of these receptors: a male donor with ankylosing spondylitis.

This clonotype was detected many times. The chain links TRBV28 to TRBJ1-1; 8 bases agree with TRBD1. Unmatched junction bases numbered 12, after V lost 7 bases and J lost 5 bases. The CDR3 has 15 amino acids. CDR1 is MDHEN, CDR2 SYDVKM, per germline. Written as DNA, the CDR3 is TGTGCCAGCACGAATCAGGGGGCGGGAGGGACTGAAGCTTTCTTT. Amino acids: CASTNQGAGGTEAFF.

In this sample, this clonotype turned up many times. V usage is TRBV7-2 and J usage is TRBJ2-1; TRBD2 matches at 10 bases. The germline CDR1 and CDR2 sequences are SGHTA and FQGNSA. The CDR3 is 15 residues long. Trimming at V came to 3 bases and at J to 9 bases, leaving 8 bases not matched to a gene. The CDR3 DNA follows: TGTGCCAGCAGCTTCTCTCTAGCGGGAGTTGGTGAGCAGTTCTTC. This encodes CASSFSLAGVGEQFF. Variable domain in full (rest from reference TRBV7-2 and TRBJ2-1): GAGVSQSPSNKVTEKGKDVELRCDPISGHTALYWYRQSLGQGLEFLIYFQGNSAPDKSGLPSDRFSAERTGGSVSTLTIQRTQQEDSAVYLCASSFSLAGVGEQFFGPGTRLTVL.

This clonotype was observed at least ten times. The genes are TRBV4-1 and TRBJ2-1, with D unclear. This CDR3 has 15 residues. V was pared by 1 base and J by 0 bases, with 7 bases between. Germline-derived CDR1 and CDR2 are MGHRA and YSYEKL. As DNA, the CDR3 is TGCGCCAGCAGCCAAGTGGCGAGCTCCTACAATGAGCAGTTCTTC. Its protein product is CASSQVASSYNEQFF.

The table lists this clonotype with many counts. For the CDR3, the DNA is TGTGCCAGCAGGCAACCATTTCAGCCCCAGCATTTT. Translated, it gives CASRQPFQPQHF. The chain combines TRBV28 with TRBJ1-5; no reliable D call. V lost 6 bases to trimming and J lost 6 bases, with 9 bases between them. Germline lookup yields CDR1 MDHEN and CDR2 SYDVKM. This CDR3 comprises 12 residues.

This clonotype was seen a handful of times. The rearrangement links TRBV28 to TRBJ2-2; D ambiguous. The V end was cut by 3 bases, the J end by 0 bases, with 8 bases between. CDR3 length equals 15 residues. Germline V gives CDR1 MDHEN, CDR2 SYDVKM. Here the CDR3 reads CASSFPDTNTGELFF. DNA of the CDR3: TGTGCCAGCAGTTTTCCGGATACGAACACCGGGGAGCTGTTTTTT.

This clonotype showed up many times. The CDR3 sequence: CAISVSPAQPQHF. In DNA, the CDR3 is TGTGCCATCAGTGTATCACCAGCCCAGCCCCAGCATTTT. The chain recombines TRBV10-3 with TRBJ1-5; D is ambiguous. V was cut by 4 bases and J by 7 bases, with 11 bases left in between. This CDR3 is 13 amino acids long. CDR1 and CDR2 from the germline V gene are ENHRY and SYGVKD.

The table lists this clonotype with many counts. This sequence joins TRBV4-3 and TRBJ1-2, with TRBD1 as a possible D gene (5 bases). CDR1 is LGHNA and CDR2 is YSLEER in the germline V gene. The CDR3 length is 13 residues. V was clipped by 2 bases and J by 8 bases, with 12 bases between them. The CDR3 bases are TGCGCCAGCAGCCAACCCGGACAACGGGGCTACACCTTC. This translates into CASSQPGQRGYTF.